These 2 T cell receptor beta chains were all obtained from the same sample, sequenced in a study of cytomegalovirus exposure and HLA in healthy donors. The assay was immunoSEQ multiplex PCR, and TCRdb's table has in-frame clones only and misses some. The sample holds about 140,000 clones; 70% to 90% are singletons and the top ten take 8.7%. Sequenced sample: PBMCs. These receptor sequences come from a man aged 18 to 30 in good health and CMV-seropositive.

This sequence joins TRBV11-2 and TRBJ2-7; 8 positions agree with TRBD1. Losses at the gene ends were 2 bases for V and 4 bases for J; bases not matched to a gene: 13. Germline V gene lookup returns CDR1 SGHAT and CDR2 FQNNGV. The CDR3 is 17 amino acids. The DNA of the CDR3 is TGTGCCAGCAGCTTATCCCCTTCCGGGACAGGAAAATACGAGCAGTACTTC. Translating it yields CASSLSPSGTGKYEQYF.

This clone came up a few times. The CDR3 is CASSLFLGRVYGYTF. In DNA, the CDR3 is TGTGCCAGCAGCTTGTTCCTGGGTCGGGTCTATGGCTACACCTTC. The chain uses TRBV5-4 and TRBJ1-2; D is uncertain. The CDR3 spans 15 residues. Per germline, CDR1 SGHNT and CDR2 YYREEE (reference sequence). V was pared by 1 base and J by 4 bases, with 14 bases between.